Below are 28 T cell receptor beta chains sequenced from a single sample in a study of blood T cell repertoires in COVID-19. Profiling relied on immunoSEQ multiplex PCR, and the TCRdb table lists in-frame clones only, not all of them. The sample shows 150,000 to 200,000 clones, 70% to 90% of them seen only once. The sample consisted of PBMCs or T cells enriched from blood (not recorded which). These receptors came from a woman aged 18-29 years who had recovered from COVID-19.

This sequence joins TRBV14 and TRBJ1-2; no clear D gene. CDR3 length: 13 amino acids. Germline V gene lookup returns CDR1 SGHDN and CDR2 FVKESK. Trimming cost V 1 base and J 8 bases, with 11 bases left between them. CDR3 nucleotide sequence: TGTGCCAGCAGCCAAGTTTTTTCGCAGGGCTACACCTTC. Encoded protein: CASSQVFSQGYTF.

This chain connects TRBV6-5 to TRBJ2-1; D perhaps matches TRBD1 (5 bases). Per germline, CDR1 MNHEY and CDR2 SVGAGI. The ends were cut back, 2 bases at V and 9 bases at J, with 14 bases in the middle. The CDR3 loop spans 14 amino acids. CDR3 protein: CASSYDLVRGEQFF. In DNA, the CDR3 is TGTGCCAGCAGTTACGACCTAGTTAGGGGTGAGCAGTTCTTC.

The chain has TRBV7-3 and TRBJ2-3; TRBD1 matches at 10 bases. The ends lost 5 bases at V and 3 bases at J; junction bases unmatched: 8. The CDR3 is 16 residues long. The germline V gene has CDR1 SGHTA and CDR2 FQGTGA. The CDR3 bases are TGTGCCAGCAGCCGGACAGGGGGGAAAGGAACAGATACGCAGTATTTT. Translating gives CASSRTGGKGTDTQYF.

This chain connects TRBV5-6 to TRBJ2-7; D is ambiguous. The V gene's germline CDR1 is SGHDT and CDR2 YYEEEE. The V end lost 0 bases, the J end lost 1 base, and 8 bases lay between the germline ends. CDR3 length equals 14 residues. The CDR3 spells CASSLEAGSYEQYF. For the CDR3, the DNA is TGTGCCAGCAGCTTGGAGGCAGGATCCTACGAGCAGTACTTC.

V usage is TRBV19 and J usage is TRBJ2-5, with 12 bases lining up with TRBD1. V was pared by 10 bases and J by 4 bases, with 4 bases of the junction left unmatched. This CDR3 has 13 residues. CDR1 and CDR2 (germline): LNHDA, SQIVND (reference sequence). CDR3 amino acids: CATGQGAGETQYF. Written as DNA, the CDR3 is TGTGCCACGGGACAGGGGGCGGGAGAGACCCAGTACTTC.

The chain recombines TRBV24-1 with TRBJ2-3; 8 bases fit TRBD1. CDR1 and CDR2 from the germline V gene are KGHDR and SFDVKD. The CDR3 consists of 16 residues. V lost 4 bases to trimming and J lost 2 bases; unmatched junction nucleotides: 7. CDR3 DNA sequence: TGTGCCACCAGTGAGCCGACAGGGGACTCCACAGATACGCAGTATTTT. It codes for CATSEPTGDSTDTQYF.

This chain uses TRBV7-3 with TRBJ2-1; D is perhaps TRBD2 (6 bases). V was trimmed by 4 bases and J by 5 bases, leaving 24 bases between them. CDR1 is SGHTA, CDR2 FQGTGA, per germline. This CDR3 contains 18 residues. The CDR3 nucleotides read TGTGCCAGCAGCTCCGCCCATCCCTCGGGACTTGGGAACAATGAGCAGTTCTTC. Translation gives CASSSAHPSGLGNNEQFF.

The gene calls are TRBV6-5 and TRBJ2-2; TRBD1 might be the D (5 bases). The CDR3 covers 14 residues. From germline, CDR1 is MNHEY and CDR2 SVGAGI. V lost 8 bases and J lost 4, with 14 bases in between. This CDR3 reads CASCGGASTGELFF. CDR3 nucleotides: TGTGCCAGCTGCGGTGGGGCTAGCACCGGGGAGCTGTTTTTT.

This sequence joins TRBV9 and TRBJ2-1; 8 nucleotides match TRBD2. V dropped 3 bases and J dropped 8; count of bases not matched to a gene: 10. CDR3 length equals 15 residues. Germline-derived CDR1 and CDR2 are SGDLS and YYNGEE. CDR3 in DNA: TGTGCCAGCAGCGCGGGGTCAGGACTAGCCGATGAGCAGTTCTTC. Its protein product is CASSAGSGLADEQFF.

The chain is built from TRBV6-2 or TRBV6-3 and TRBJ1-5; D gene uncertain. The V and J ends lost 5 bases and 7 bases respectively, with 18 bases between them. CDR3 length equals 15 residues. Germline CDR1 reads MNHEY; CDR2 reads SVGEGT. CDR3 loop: CASSDHEGTGQPQHF. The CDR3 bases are TGTGCCAGCAGTGACCACGAGGGTACGGGGCAGCCCCAGCATTTT.

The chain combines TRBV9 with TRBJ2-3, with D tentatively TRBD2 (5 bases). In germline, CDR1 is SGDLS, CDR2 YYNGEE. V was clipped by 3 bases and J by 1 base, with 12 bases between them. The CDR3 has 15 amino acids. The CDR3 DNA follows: TGTGCCAGCAGCGCTCCACTAGGCGGCACAGATACGCAGTATTTT. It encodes CASSAPLGGTDTQYF.

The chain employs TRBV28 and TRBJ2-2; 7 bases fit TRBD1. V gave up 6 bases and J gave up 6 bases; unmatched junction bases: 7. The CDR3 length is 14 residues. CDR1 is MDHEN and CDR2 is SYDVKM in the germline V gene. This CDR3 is CASRNDRAAGELFF. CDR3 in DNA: TGTGCCAGCAGGAACGACAGGGCGGCCGGGGAGCTGTTTTTT.

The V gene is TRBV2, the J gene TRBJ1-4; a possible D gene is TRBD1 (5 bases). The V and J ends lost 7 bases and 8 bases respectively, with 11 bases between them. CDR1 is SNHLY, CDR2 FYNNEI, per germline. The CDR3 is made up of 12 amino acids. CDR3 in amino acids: CASKGVEEKLFF. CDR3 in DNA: TGTGCCAGCAAAGGGGTAGAAGAAAAACTGTTTTTT.

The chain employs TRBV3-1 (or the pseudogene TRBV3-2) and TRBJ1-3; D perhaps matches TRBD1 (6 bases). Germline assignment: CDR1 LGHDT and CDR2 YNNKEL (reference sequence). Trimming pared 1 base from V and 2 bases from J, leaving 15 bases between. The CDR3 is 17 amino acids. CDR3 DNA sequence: TGTGCCAGCAGCCAAGTACTGGGGGCGCAGACTGGAAACACCATATATTTT. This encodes CASSQVLGAQTGNTIYF.

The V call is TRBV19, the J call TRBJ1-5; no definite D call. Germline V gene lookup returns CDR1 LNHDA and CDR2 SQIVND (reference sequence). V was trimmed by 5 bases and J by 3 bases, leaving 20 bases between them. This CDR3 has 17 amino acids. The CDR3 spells CASSLRPVRVLNQPQHF. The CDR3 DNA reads TGTGCCAGTAGTCTCCGCCCCGTTCGCGTGCTCAATCAGCCCCAGCATTTT.

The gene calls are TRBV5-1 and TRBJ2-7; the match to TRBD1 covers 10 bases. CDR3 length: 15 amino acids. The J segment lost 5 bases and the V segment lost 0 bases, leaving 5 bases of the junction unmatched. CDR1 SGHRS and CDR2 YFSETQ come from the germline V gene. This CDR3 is CASSLVPGQGNEQYF. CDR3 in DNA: TGCGCCAGCAGCTTGGTTCCGGGACAGGGGAACGAGCAGTACTTC.

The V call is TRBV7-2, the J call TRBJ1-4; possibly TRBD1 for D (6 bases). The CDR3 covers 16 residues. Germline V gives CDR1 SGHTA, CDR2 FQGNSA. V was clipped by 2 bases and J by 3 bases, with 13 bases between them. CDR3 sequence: CASSLFLGGANEKLFF. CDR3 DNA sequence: TGTGCCAGCAGCTTATTTTTAGGGGGGGCTAATGAAAAACTGTTTTTT.

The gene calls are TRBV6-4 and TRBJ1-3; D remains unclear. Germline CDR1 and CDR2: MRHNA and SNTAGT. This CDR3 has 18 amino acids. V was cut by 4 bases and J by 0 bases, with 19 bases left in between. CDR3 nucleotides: TGTGCCAGCAGTGTAGGAGGGAACAAACCAAACTCTGGAAACACCATATATTTT. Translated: CASSVGGNKPNSGNTIYF.

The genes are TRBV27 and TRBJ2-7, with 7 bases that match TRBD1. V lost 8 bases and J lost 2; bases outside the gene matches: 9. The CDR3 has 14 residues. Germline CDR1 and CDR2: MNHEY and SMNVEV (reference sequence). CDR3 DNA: TGTGCCAGCGGGTCATACAGGGGCCCCTACGAGCAGTACTTC. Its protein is CASGSYRGPYEQYF.

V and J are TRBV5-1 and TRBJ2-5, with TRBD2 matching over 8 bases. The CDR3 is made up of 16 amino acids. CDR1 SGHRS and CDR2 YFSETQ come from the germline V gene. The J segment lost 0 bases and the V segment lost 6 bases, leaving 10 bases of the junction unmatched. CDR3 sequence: CASTPGGGKYQETQYF. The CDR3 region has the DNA TGCGCCAGCACCCCTGGCGGGGGGAAATACCAAGAGACCCAGTACTTC.

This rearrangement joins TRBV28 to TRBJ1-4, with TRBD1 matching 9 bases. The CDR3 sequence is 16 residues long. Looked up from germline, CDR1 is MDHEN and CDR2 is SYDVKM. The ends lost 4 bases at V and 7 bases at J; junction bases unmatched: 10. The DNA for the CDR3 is TGTGCCAGCAGTTCAACGGGGGGACAGGGAGCTGAAAAACTGTTTTTT. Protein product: CASSSTGGQGAEKLFF.

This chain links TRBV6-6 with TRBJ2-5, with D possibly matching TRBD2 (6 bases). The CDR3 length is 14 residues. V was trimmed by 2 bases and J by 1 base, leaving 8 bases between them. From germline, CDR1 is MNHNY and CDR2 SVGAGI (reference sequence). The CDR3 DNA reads TGTGCCAGCAGTTACGGGACTGTCCAAGAGACCCAGTACTTC. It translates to CASSYGTVQETQYF.

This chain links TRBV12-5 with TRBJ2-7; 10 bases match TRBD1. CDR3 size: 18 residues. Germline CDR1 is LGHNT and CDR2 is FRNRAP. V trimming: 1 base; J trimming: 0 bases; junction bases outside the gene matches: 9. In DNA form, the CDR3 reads TGTGCTAGTGGTTTGGCAATACCGGGACAGGGGAACTCCTACGAGCAGTACTTC. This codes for CASGLAIPGQGNSYEQYF.

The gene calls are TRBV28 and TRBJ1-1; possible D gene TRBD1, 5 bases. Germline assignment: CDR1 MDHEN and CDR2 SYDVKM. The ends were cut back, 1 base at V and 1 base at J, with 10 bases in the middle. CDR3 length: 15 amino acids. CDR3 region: CASSLSDSSNTEAFF. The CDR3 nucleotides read TGTGCCAGCAGTTTATCCGACAGTTCGAACACTGAAGCTTTCTTT.

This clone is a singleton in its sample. The CDR3 loop reads CASSFPGQGAYEQYF. CDR3 coding DNA: TGTGCCAGCAGTTTCCCGGGACAGGGGGCTTACGAGCAGTACTTC. The chain employs TRBV28 and TRBJ2-7; 12 bases are a match to TRBD1. V lost 3 bases and J lost 4; bases outside the gene matches: 4. CDR1 is MDHEN and CDR2 is SYDVKM in the germline V gene. This CDR3 has 15 amino acids.

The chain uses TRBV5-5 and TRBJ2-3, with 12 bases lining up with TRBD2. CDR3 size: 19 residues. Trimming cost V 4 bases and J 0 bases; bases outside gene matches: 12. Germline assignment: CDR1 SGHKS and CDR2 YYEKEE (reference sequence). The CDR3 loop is CASSPRLAGVPTSTDTQYF. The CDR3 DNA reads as TGTGCCAGCAGCCCCCGACTAGCGGGAGTCCCCACTAGCACAGATACGCAGTATTTT.

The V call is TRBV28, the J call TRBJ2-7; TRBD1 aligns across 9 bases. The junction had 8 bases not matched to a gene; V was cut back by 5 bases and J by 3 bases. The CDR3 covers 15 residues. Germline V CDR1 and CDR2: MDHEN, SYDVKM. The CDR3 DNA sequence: TGTGCCAGCAGTAAGCCCGGGACAGGGATCTACGAGCAGTACTTC. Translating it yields CASSKPGTGIYEQYF. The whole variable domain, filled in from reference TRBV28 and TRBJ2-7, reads DVKVTQSSRYLVKRTGEKVFLECVQDMDHENMFWYRQDPGLGLRLIYFSYDVKMKEKGDIPEGYSVSREKKERFSLILESASTNQTSMYLCASSKPGTGIYEQYFGPGTRLTVT.

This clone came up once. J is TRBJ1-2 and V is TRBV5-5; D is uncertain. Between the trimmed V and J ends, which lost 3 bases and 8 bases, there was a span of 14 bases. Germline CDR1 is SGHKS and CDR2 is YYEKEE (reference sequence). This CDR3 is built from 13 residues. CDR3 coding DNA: TGTGCCAGCAGCTCCGTTGCTTCTGAGGGCTACACCTTC. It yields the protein CASSSVASEGYTF. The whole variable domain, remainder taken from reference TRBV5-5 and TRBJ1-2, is DAGVTQSPTHLIKTRGQQVTLRCSPISGHKSVSWYQQVLGQGPQFIFQYYEKEERGRGNFPDRFSARQFPNYSSELNVNALLLGDSALYLCASSSVASEGYTFGSGTRLTVV.